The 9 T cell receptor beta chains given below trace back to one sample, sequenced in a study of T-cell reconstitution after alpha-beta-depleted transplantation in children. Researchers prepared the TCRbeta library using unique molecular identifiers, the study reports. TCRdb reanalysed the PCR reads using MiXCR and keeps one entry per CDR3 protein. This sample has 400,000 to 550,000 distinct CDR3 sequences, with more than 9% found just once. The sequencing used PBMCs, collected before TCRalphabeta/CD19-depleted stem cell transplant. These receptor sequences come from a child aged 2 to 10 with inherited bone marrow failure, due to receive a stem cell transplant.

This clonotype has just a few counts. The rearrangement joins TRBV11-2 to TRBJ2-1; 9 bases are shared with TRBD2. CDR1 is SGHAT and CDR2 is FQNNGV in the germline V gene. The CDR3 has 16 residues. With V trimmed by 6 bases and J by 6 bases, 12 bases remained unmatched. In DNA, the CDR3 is TGTGCCAGCAGACCGACTAGCGGCCAGCCCGGCAATGAGCAGTTCTTC. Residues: CASRPTSGQPGNEQFF.

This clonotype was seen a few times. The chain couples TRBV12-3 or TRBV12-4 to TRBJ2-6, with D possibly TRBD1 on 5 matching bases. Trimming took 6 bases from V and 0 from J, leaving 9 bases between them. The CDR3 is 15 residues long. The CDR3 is CASRRQSSGANVLTF. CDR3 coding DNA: TGTGCCAGCAGAAGACAGAGCTCTGGGGCCAACGTCCTGACTTTC.

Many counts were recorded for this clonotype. The chain's CDR3 is CASSLTPPGGPYQETQYF. DNA for the CDR3: TGTGCCAGCAGTTTAACACCCCCAGGGGGCCCTTACCAAGAGACCCAGTACTTC. V usage is TRBV12-3 or TRBV12-4 and J usage is TRBJ2-5; 8 bases agree with TRBD1. The CDR3 is 18 amino acids. J lost 0 bases, V lost 2 bases, and 11 bases had no gene match.

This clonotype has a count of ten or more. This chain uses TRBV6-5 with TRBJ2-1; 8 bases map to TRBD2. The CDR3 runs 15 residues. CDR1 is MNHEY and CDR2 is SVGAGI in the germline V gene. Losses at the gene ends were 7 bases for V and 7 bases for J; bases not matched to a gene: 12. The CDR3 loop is CASNNQAGDLNEQFF. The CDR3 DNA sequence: TGTGCCAGCAACAACCAAGCGGGAGATTTAAATGAGCAGTTCTTC.

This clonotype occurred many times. The CDR3: CSVELAGDEQYF. The CDR3, as DNA: TGCAGCGTTGAACTAGCGGGAGACGAGCAGTACTTC. J is TRBJ2-7 and V is TRBV29-1, with TRBD2 matching over 10 bases. Germline V gives CDR1 SQVTM, CDR2 ANQGSEA. V shed 2 bases, J shed 5 bases, and the junction held 0 bases outside the gene matches. The CDR3 is 12 residues long.

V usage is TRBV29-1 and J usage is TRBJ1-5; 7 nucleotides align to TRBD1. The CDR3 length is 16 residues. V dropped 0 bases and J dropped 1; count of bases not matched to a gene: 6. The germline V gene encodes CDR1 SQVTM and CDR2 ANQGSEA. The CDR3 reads CSVEDSRDSSNQPQHF. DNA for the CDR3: TGCAGCGTTGAAGACTCCCGGGACAGCAGCAATCAGCCCCAGCATTTT.

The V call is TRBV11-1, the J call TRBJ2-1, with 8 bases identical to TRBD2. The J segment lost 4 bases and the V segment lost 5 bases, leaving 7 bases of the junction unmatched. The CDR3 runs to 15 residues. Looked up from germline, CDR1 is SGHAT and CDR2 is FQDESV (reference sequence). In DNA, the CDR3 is TGTGCCAGCAGCCCACCCGCTAGCGGGTACAATGAGCAGTTCTTC. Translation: CASSPPASGYNEQFF. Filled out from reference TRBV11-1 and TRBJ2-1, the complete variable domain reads EAEVAQSPRYKITEKSQAVAFWCDPISGHATLYWYRQILGQGPELLVQFQDESVVDDSQLPKDRFSAERLKGVDSTLKIQPAELGDSAMYLCASSPPASGYNEQFFGPGTRLTVL.

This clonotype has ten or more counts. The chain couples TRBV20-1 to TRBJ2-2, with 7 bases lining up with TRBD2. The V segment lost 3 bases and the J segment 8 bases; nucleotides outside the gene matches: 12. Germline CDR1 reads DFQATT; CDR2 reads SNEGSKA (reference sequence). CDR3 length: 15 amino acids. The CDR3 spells CSASRAGAWAGELFF. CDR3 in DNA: TGCAGTGCTAGCAGGGCGGGAGCATGGGCAGGGGAGCTGTTTTTT.

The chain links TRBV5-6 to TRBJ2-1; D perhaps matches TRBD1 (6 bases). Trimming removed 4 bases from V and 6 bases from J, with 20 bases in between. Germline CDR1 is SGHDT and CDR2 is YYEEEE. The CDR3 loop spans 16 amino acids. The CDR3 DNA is TGTGCCAGCAGCCGGGAAAGAAAAGGCAGGGGCAATGAGCAGTTCTTC. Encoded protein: CASSRERKGRGNEQFF.